The 13 T cell receptor beta chains presented below share a single source sample, sequenced in a study of identical twins. TCRdb reprocessed the 5' RACE reads with MiXCR, giving one entry per CDR3 protein. This table holds 1.5 million to 2 million distinct CDR3 sequences, around 29% found once. The sample taken for sequencing was cord blood. The source is a newborn girl in good health.

This chain connects TRBV3-1 to TRBJ1-5; no definite D call. The CDR3 has 13 amino acids. Germline V lookup: CDR1 LGHDT, CDR2 YNNKEL (reference sequence). The germline V and J ends were trimmed by 2 bases and 7 bases, with 9 bases remaining between them. The CDR3 sequence: CASSQMGYQPQHF. Written as DNA, the CDR3 is TGTGCCAGCAGCCAAATGGGGTACCAGCCCCAGCATTTT.

The chain has TRBV19 and TRBJ2-5; D perhaps matches TRBD1 (7 bases). Germline V CDR1 and CDR2: LNHDA, SQIVND (reference sequence). The CDR3 covers 14 residues. V shed 3 bases and J shed 11 bases, with 19 bases lying between them. This chain's CDR3 is CASSMRQGLREQYF. CDR3 nucleotides: TGTGCCAGTAGTATGCGACAGGGTCTACGGGAGCAGTACTTC.

J is TRBJ2-3 and V is TRBV7-6; 8 bases match TRBD2. The CDR3 runs to 17 residues. J was trimmed by 0 bases and V by 1 base; bases with no gene match: 6. Germline V gives CDR1 SGHVS, CDR2 FNYEAQ. The CDR3 DNA sequence: TGTGCCAGCAGCTTAGTTCCTAGCGGGTTTAGCACAGATACGCAGTATTTT. This translates into CASSLVPSGFSTDTQYF.

The chain recombines TRBV25-1 with TRBJ2-7; D perhaps matches TRBD2 (5 bases). In germline, CDR1 is MGHDK, CDR2 SYGVNS. This CDR3 is 16 amino acids long. With 3 bases removed from V and 2 bases from J, the gap between germline ends came to 17 bases. CDR3 loop: CASSEWGWELPYEQYF. The CDR3 DNA follows: TGTGCCAGCAGTGAGTGGGGATGGGAGCTCCCCTACGAGCAGTACTTC.

This clonotype has a handful of counts. The CDR3 here is CASSNLYGTSGRALPDTQYF. The DNA of the CDR3 is TGTGCCAGCAGCAATTTGTACGGGACTAGCGGGAGGGCCCTCCCAGATACGCAGTATTTT. The chain carries TRBV21-1 and TRBJ2-3; the table's D call TRBD2 went unverified against the DNA. TRBV21-1 is flagged as a pseudogene. The CDR3 is made up of 20 amino acids.

The chain is built from TRBV5-1 and TRBJ2-3; D possibly corresponds to TRBD1 (5 bases). Germline V gene data show CDR1 as SGHRS and CDR2 as YFSETQ. The CDR3 contains 16 residues. Trimming shortened V by 4 bases and J by 1 base, and 16 bases separated the two germline ends. The CDR3 spells CASSPLGAARTDTQYF. The CDR3 coding sequence is TGCGCCAGCAGCCCGCTTGGGGCCGCACGCACAGATACGCAGTATTTT.

This clonotype was observed a handful of times. The chain carries TRBV27 and TRBJ2-1; 8 positions agree with TRBD2. V lost 3 bases to trimming and J lost 9 bases; unmatched junction nucleotides: 10. The germline gives CDR1 MNHEY, CDR2 SMNVEV (reference sequence). The CDR3 is 15 residues long. This chain's CDR3 is CASSFLRGEGGEQFF. The CDR3 DNA reads as TGTGCCAGCAGTTTTTTGCGGGGGGAAGGTGGTGAGCAGTTCTTC.

The chain links TRBV24-1 to TRBJ2-3, with 15 bases identical to TRBD2. J lost 0 bases, V lost 3 bases, and 9 bases had no gene match. This CDR3 comprises 20 residues. Germline V gives CDR1 KGHDR, CDR2 SFDVKD. CDR3 protein: CATSDSPGTSGGTSTDTQYF. The DNA of the CDR3 is TGTGCCACCAGTGATAGCCCCGGGACTAGCGGGGGGACAAGCACAGATACGCAGTATTTT.

The chain uses TRBV27 and TRBJ2-5, with a possible D match to TRBD2 (6 bases). Trimming took off 5 bases at V and 5 bases at J, with 15 bases between the two ends. This CDR3 is built from 14 residues. Germline V gene sequence: CDR1 MNHEY, CDR2 SMNVEV (reference sequence). As DNA, the CDR3 is TGTGCCAGCAGTCGAAGACTAGGAGGGGAGACCCAGTACTTC. Amino acids: CASSRRLGGETQYF.

A few counts support this clonotype. The chain recombines TRBV5-1 with TRBJ1-4; no clear D. Trimming left V 5 bases short and J 8 bases short, with 16 bases between. The CDR3 runs to 14 residues. The germline V gene encodes CDR1 SGHRS and CDR2 YFSETQ. The CDR3 DNA is TGCGCCAGCAGACTGGACCCCGGAGGAGAAAAACTGTTTTTT. The encoded protein is CASRLDPGGEKLFF.

There are a few counts of this clonotype. The chain combines TRBV20-1 with TRBJ2-5, with D perhaps TRBD2 (6 bases). Gene TRBJ2-4 matches the end of the DNA better, so the J call may be wrong. Germline V gene data show CDR1 as DFQATT and CDR2 as SNEGSKA (reference sequence). This CDR3 contains 15 residues. The CDR3 DNA sequence: TGCAGTGCACTACACGGGGGTTCAGCCAAAAACATTCAGTACTTC. The encoded protein is CSALHGGSAKNIQYF.

The genes are TRBV27 and TRBJ1-2; D is unclear. The CDR3 is 11 residues long. Germline V gives CDR1 MNHEY, CDR2 SMNVEV (reference sequence). V was clipped by 7 bases and J by 3 bases, with 6 bases between them. The CDR3, as DNA: TGTGCCAGCACGATTCACTATGGCTACACCTTC. Its translation: CASTIHYGYTF.

V gene TRBV7-2 combines with J gene TRBJ2-7, with a possible D match to TRBD2 (6 bases). V lost 2 bases to trimming and J lost 0 bases, with 20 bases between them. CDR3 length: 18 residues. Germline values: CDR1 SGHTA, CDR2 FQGNSA. As DNA, the CDR3 is TGTGCCAGCAGCTTATCAAGAGCGTACGCGGGGAGCTCCTACGAGCAGTACTTC. It specifies CASSLSRAYAGSSYEQYF. The full variable domain, with the rest looked up from reference TRBV7-2 and TRBJ2-7, is GAGVSQSPSNKVTEKGKDVELRCDPISGHTALYWYRQSLGQGLEFLIYFQGNSAPDKSGLPSDRFSAERTGGSVSTLTIQRTQQEDSAVYLCASSLSRAYAGSSYEQYFGPGTRLTVT.